The source of this T cell receptor beta chain is a study of blood T cell repertoires in COVID-19. Overall study: The study drew acute and convalescent COVID-19 samples from the United States, Italy and Spain. Sample material is recorded as cDNA or gDNA derived from T cells, B-cell-depleted T cells, or PBMCs.

TCRdb's table, derived via immunoSEQ multiplex PCR, lists solely in-frame clones and lacks some. Of about 220,000 clones listed, about nine tenths are singletons. This sequence was found in a man aged 25 to 45 who had recovered from COVID-19. Specimen: peripheral blood.

CDR3 nucleotide sequence: TGTGCCAGCAAGCTTGAGGCAGCCCAAGAGACCCAGTACTTC. It translates to CASKLEAAQETQYF. The chain couples TRBV5-4 to TRBJ2-5; D ambiguous. CDR3 size: 14 residues. V dropped 6 bases and J dropped 1 base, with 13 bases sitting between them. From germline, CDR1 is SGHNT and CDR2 YYREEE (reference sequence).